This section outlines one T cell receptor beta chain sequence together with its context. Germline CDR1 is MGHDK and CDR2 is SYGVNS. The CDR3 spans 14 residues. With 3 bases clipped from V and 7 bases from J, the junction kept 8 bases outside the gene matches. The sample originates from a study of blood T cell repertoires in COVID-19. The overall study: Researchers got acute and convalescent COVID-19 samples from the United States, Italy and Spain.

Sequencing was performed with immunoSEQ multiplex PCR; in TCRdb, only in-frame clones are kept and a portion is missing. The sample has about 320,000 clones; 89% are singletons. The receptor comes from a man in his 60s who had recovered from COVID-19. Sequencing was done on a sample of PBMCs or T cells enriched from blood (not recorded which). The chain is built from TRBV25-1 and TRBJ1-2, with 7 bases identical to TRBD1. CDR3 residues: CASSDSGGLFGYTF. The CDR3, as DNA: TGTGCCAGCAGTGATTCAGGGGGGTTGTTTGGCTACACCTTC.